This passage covers 14 T cell receptor beta chains from one sample sequenced in a study of cytomegalovirus exposure and HLA in healthy donors. Use of 60 Vbeta and 13 Jbeta primers characterized the PCR. Profiled with immunoSEQ multiplex PCR; TCRdb holds only in-frame clones, not every one. Among around 130,000 clones listed, roughly 87% were seen once. The specimen was PBMCs. Receptor source: a middle-aged woman in good health and CMV-seronegative.

J is TRBJ2-2 and V is TRBV18; no firm D call. Germline V lookup: CDR1 KGHSH, CDR2 LQKENI. The V and J ends lost 2 bases and 6 bases respectively, with 13 bases between them. This CDR3 region has 15 residues. CDR3 amino acids: CASSPSLGSSGELFF. The DNA for the CDR3 is TGTGCCAGCTCACCATCCCTAGGCTCGTCCGGGGAGCTGTTTTTT.

The gene calls are TRBV5-4 and TRBJ2-4; 8 bases are a match to TRBD1. Germline V gene data show CDR1 as SGHNT and CDR2 as YYREEE (reference sequence). This CDR3 contains 17 residues. Germline trimming cut 3 bases from V and 2 bases from J; bases unmatched to any gene: 10. Here the CDR3 DNA reads TGTGCCAGCAGCTCCACCGGACAGGGACAATCCAAAAACATTCAGTACTTC. It translates to CASSSTGQGQSKNIQYF.

The chain joins TRBV10-3 to TRBJ1-1; perhaps TRBD1 as D (5 bases). The germline CDR1 and CDR2 sequences are ENHRY and SYGVKD. This CDR3 spans 16 amino acids. V was cut by 1 base and J by 0 bases, with 12 bases left in between. The CDR3 spells CAISEWGGQMNTEAFF. In nucleotides, the CDR3 is TGTGCCATCAGTGAGTGGGGCGGTCAAATGAACACTGAAGCTTTCTTT.

The gene calls are TRBV10-1 and TRBJ2-5; D is perhaps TRBD1 (5 bases). Trimming stripped 3 bases from V and 3 bases from J, with 8 bases between. There are 13 residues in the CDR3. Germline lookup yields CDR1 WNHNN and CDR2 SYGVQD (reference sequence). Here the CDR3 reads CASSEGREETQYF. CDR3 in DNA: TGCGCCAGCAGTGAAGGCAGGGAAGAGACCCAGTACTTC.

V gene TRBV21-1 combines with J gene TRBJ2-7; the table names TRBD2, a call not compared with the DNA. TRBV21-1 is recorded as a pseudogene. This CDR3 contains 15 residues. The CDR3 region has the DNA TGTGCCAGCAGCTACAGCGGCAGGATCACCTACGAGCAGTACTTC. It is translated as CASSYSGRITYEQYF.

The V call is TRBV2, the J call TRBJ2-1; 9 nucleotides align to TRBD1. The V segment lost 6 bases and the J segment 4 bases; nucleotides outside the gene matches: 7. This CDR3 has 15 amino acids. Per the germline V gene, CDR1 is SNHLY and CDR2 is FYNNEI. Here the CDR3 DNA reads TGTGCCAGCAGGGCTTCCGGGACAGGGTACAATGAGCAGTTCTTC. Translated: CASRASGTGYNEQFF.

The chain uses TRBV11-1 and TRBJ2-5, with 9 positions matching TRBD2. The CDR3 covers 15 residues. After removal of 1 base from V and 11 bases from J, the junction contained 11 bases not matched to a gene. Germline CDR1 is SGHAT and CDR2 is FQDESV (reference sequence). CDR3 sequence (DNA): TGTGCCAGCAGCTTAGAGGCTAGCGGGGCTGGGGAGCAGTACTTC. Amino acid sequence: CASSLEASGAGEQYF.

V is TRBV27 and J is TRBJ2-7; D might be TRBD1 (6 bases). Germline values: CDR1 MNHEY, CDR2 SMNVEV (reference sequence). With 6 bases removed from V and 3 bases from J, the gap between germline ends came to 15 bases. The CDR3 loop spans 14 amino acids. In DNA form, the CDR3 reads TGTGCCAGCAGCCAGACAGGTTTTCGCTACGAGCAGTACTTC. Residues: CASSQTGFRYEQYF.

On this clone: Other DNA sequences in the same sample also yield this CDR3. The V and J genes are TRBV6-1 and TRBJ2-3, with no clear D. V was trimmed by 1 base and J by 3 bases, leaving 5 bases between them. The CDR3 has 13 amino acids. CDR1 is MNHNS, CDR2 SASEGT, per germline. The CDR3 DNA is TGTGCCAGCAGTGAAGGCGAAACAGATACGCAGTATTTT. Translating it yields CASSEGETDTQYF.

The rearrangement links TRBV18 to TRBJ2-7; D gene uncertain. The length of the CDR3 is 14 residues. Germline V gives CDR1 KGHSH, CDR2 LQKENI. V was pared by 5 bases and J by 6 bases, with 17 bases between. The CDR3 sequence: CASSGDTRYGEQYF. In DNA, the CDR3 is TGTGCCAGCTCAGGTGATACTCGATACGGCGAGCAGTACTTC.

The CDR3 nucleotides read TGTGCCATCAGCCGCGGGGGCGAGACTGAAGCTTTCTTT. It yields the protein CAISRGGETEAFF. The rearrangement joins TRBV10-3 to TRBJ1-1; possibly TRBD1 for D (6 bases). This CDR3 is 13 amino acids long. Germline V lookup: CDR1 ENHRY, CDR2 SYGVKD. V was cut by 6 bases and J by 5 bases, with 13 bases left in between.

The V and J genes are TRBV6-5 and TRBJ2-5, with 7 bases fitting TRBD1. V dropped 0 bases and J dropped 5; count of bases not matched to a gene: 6. The CDR3 spans 15 residues. Germline values: CDR1 MNHEY, CDR2 SVGAGI. CDR3 DNA sequence: TGTGCCAGCAGTTACTCGTCACAGGGGTTCGAGACCCAGTACTTC. Its protein product is CASSYSSQGFETQYF.

The chain uses TRBV5-8 and TRBJ2-7, with 11 bases fitting TRBD2. The CDR3 is 16 residues long. CDR1 is SGHTS and CDR2 is YDEGEE in the germline V gene. Trimming took 5 bases from V and 6 from J; bases not matched to a gene: 13. The CDR3 spells CASRPVAGGPIVEQYF. The DNA for the CDR3 is TGTGCCAGCAGACCAGTAGCGGGAGGGCCCATTGTCGAGCAGTACTTC.

The chain employs TRBV19 and TRBJ2-1; D is ambiguous. Between the trimmed V and J ends, which lost 3 bases and 10 bases, there was a span of 13 bases. The CDR3 is 13 residues long. The germline CDR1 and CDR2 sequences are LNHDA and SQIVND (reference sequence). The DNA of the CDR3 is TGTGCCAGTAGTATCGAGGTTCAGAGGGAGCAGTTCTTC. Amino acid sequence: CASSIEVQREQFF.